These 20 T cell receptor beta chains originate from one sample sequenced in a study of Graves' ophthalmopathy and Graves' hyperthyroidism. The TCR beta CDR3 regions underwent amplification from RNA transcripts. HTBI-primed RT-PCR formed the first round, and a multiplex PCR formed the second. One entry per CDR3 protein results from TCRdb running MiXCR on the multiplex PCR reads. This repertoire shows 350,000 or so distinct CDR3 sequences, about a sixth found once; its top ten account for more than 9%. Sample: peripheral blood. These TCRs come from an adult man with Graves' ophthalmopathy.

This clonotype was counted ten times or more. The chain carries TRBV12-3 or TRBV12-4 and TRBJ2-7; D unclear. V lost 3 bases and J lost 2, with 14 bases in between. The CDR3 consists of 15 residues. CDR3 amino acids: CASSFGSSGTYEQYF. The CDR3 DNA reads TGTGCCAGCAGTTTTGGAAGTAGTGGGACCTACGAGCAGTACTTC.

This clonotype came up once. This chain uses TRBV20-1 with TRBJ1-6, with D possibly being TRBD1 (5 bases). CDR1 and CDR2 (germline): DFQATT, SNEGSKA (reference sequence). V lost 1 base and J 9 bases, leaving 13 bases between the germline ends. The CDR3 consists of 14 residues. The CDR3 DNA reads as TGCAGTGCTAGAGTTGCGCAGGGAAGTTCACCCCTCCACTTT. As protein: CSARVAQGSSPLHF.

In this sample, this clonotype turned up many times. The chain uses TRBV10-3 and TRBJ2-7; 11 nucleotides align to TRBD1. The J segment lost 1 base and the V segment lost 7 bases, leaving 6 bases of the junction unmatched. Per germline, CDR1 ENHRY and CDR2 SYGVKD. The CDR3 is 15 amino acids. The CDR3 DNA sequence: TGTGCCATCATTCCCGGGACAGGGGGATCCTACGAGCAGTACTTC. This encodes CAIIPGTGGSYEQYF.

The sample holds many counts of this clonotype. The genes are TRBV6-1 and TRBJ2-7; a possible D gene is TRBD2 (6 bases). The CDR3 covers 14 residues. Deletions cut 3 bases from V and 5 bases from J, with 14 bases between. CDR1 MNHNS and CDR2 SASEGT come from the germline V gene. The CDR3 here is CASSETRRAHEQYF. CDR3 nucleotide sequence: TGTGCCAGCAGTGAGACACGGAGGGCTCACGAGCAGTACTTC.

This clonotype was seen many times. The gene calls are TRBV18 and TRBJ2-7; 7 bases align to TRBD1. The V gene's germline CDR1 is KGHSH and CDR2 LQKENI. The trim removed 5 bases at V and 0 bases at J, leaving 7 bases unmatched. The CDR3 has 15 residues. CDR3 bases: TGTGCCAGCTCAACAGGGGAAGCGGCCTCCTACGAGCAGTACTTC. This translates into CASSTGEAASYEQYF.

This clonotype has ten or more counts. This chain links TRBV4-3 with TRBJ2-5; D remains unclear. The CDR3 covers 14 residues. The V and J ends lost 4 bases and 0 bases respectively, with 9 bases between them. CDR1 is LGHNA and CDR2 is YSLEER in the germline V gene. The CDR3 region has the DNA TGCGCCAGCAGCCGCAGTAGGTACCAAGAGACCCAGTACTTC. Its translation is CASSRSRYQETQYF.

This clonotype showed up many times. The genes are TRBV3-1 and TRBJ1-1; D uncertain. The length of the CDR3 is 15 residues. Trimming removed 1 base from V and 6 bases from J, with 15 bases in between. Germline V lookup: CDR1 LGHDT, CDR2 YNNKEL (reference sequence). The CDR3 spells CASSQGKPGRPEAFF. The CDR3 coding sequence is TGTGCCAGCAGCCAAGGTAAGCCCGGCCGACCTGAAGCTTTCTTT.

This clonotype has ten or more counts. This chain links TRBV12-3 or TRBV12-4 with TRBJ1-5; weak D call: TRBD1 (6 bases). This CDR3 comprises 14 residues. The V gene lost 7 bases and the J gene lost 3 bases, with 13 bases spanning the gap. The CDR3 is CASTSTGNNQPQHF. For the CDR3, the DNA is TGTGCCAGCACATCCACAGGGAACAATCAGCCCCAGCATTTT.

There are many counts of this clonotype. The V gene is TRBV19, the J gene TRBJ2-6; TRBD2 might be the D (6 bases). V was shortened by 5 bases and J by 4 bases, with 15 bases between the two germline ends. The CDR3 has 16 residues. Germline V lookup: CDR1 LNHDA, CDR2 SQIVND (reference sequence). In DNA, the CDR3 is TGTGCCAGTAGTCGATCGGGGGTTGCCGGGGCCAACGTCCTGACTTTC. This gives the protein CASSRSGVAGANVLTF.

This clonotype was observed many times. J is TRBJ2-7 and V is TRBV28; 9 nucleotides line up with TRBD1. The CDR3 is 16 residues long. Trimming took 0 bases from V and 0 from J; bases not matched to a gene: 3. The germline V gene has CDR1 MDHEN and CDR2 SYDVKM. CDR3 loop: CASSLWGTGSSYEQYF. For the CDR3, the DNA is TGTGCCAGCAGTTTATGGGGGACAGGGAGCTCCTACGAGCAGTACTTC.

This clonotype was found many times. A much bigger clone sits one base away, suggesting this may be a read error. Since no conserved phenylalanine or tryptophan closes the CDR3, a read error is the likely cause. The CDR3 DNA reads TGTGCCTGGAGGCAGGGTAGCGGCGAGACCCAGTACTCC. This codes for CAWRQGSGETQYS. The chain carries TRBV30 and TRBJ2-5, with D possibly being TRBD2 (6 bases). V lost 3 bases and J lost 5, with 13 bases in between. The CDR3 has 13 residues. CDR1 GTSNPN and CDR2 SVGIG come from the germline V gene (reference sequence).

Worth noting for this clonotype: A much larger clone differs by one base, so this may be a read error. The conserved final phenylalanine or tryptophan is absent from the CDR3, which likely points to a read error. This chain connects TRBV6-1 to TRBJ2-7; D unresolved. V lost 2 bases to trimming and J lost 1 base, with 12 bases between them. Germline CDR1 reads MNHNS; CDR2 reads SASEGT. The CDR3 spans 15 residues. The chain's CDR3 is CASSELGGKSYEQYL. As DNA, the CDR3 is TGTGCCAGCAGTGAACTTGGTGGGAAATCCTACGAGCAGTACCTC.

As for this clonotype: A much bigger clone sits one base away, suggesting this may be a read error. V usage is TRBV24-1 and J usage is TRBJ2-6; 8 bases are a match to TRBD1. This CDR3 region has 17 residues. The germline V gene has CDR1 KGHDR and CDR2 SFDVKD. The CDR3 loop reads CATSVGTGASGAYVLTF. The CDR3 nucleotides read TGTGCCACCAGTGTAGGGACAGGCGCCTCTGGGGCCTACGTCCTGACTTTC.

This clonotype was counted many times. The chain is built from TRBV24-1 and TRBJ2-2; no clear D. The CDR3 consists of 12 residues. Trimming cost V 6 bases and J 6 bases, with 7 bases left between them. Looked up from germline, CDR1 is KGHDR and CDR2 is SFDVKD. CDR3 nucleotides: TGTGCCACCAGTTTCGTAGCCGGGGAGCTGTTTTTT. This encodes CATSFVAGELFF.

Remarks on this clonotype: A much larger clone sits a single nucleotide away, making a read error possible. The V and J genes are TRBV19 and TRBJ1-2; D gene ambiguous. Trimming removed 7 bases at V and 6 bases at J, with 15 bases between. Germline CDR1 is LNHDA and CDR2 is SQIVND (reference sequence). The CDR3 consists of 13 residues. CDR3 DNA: TGTGCCAGTAACCGAATGGGGTATAATGGCTACACCTTC. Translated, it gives CASNRMGYNGYTF.

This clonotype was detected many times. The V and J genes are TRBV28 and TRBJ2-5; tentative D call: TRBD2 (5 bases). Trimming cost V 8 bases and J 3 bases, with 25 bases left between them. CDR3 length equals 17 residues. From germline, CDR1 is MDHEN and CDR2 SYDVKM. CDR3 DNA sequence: TGTGCCAGCCGCCGCGTGCGAGGGTACCAGTCCGAAGAGACCCAGTACTTC. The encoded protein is CASRRVRGYQSEETQYF.

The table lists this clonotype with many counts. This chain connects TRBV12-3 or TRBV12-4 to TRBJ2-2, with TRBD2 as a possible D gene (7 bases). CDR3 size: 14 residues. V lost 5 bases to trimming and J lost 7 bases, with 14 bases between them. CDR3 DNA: TGTGCCAGCAGTAATGGGGGGGCAAACGGGGAGCTGTTTTTT. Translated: CASSNGGANGELFF.

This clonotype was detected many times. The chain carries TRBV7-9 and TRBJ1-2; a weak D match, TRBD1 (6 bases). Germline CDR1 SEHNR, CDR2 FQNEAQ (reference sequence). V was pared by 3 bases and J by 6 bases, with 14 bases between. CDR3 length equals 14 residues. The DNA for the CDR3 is TGTGCCAGCAGCTTTGGTGACGGACAGAATGGCTACACCTTC. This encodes CASSFGDGQNGYTF.

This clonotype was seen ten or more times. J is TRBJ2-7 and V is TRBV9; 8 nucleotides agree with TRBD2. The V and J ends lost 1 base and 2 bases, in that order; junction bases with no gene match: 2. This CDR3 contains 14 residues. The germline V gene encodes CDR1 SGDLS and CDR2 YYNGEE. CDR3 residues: CASSVRGGPYEQYF. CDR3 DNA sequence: TGTGCCAGCAGCGTACGGGGGGGGCCCTACGAGCAGTACTTC.

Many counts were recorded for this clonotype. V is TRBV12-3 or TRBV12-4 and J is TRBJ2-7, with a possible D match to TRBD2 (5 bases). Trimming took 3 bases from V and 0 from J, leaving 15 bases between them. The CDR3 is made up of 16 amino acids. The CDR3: CASSFRLRASSYEQYF. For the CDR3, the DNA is TGTGCCAGCAGTTTTCGGTTGCGGGCGAGCTCCTACGAGCAGTACTTC.